The T cell receptor beta chain described here comes from a study of tumor and adjacent non-tumor tissue in lung cancer. Looking at the study overall: The cohort had roughly 12 adenocarcinoma, a couple of squamous cell and 1 small cell patients.

Of note for this clonotype: Its antigen is still unknown.

This CDR3 has 14 amino acids. Germline-derived CDR1 and CDR2 are MDHEN and SYDVKM. V was pared by 9 bases and J by 8 bases, with 19 bases between. A modified ARM-PCR protocol with three rounds of nested PCR amplified TCRbeta. TCRdb re-called the multiplex PCR reads through MiXCR, storing one row per CDR3 protein. Seen here are 65,000 to 90,000 distinct CDR3 sequences, 80% observed once, and the top ten hold less than 15%. The template was RNA from unsorted bulk tissue. Newly diagnosed lung cancer patients had thoracic surgery in China, August–late 2014, without prior chemotherapy. General study results and limits: Tumor tissue had significantly higher TCR diversity than normal lung. In normal lung, the top 100 clones were significantly more dominant than in tumor.

Sequenced: lung tumor tissue. The receptor was derived from a woman in her forties or fifties with non-small cell lung cancer. This chain joins TRBV28 and TRBJ1-4; no definite D call. The CDR3 protein is CASSIAPPWEKLFF. Written as DNA, the CDR3 is TGTGCCAGTAGTATAGCCCCTCCCTGGGAAAAACTGTTTTTT.